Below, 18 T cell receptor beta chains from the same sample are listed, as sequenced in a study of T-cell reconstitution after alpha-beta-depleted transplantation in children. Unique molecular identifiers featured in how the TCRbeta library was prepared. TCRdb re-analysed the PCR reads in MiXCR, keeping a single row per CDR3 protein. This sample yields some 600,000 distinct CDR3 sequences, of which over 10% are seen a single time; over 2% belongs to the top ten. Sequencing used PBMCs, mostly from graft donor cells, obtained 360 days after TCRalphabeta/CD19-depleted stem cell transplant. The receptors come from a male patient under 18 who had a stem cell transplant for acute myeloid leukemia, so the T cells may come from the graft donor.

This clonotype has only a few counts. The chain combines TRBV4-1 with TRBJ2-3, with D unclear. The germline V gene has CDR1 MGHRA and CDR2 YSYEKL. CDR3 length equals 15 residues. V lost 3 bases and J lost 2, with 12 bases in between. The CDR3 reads CASSQGWRFTDTQYF. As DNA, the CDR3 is TGCGCCAGCAGCCAGGGTTGGCGGTTCACAGATACGCAGTATTTT.

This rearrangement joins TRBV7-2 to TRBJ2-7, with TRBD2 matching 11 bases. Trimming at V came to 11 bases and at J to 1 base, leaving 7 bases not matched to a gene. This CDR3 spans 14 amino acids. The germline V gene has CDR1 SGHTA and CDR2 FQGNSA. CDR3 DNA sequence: TGTGCCGGGGCTAGCGGGAGGACATCCTACGAGCAGTACTTC. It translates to CAGASGRTSYEQYF.

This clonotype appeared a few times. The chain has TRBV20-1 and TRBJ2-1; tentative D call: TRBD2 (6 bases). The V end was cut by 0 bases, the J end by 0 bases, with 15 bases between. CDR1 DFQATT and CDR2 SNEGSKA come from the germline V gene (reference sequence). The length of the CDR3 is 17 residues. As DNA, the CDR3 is TGCAGTGCTAGAGATCTTTTAGCGGAAAGCTCCTACAATGAGCAGTTCTTC. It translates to CSARDLLAESSYNEQFF.

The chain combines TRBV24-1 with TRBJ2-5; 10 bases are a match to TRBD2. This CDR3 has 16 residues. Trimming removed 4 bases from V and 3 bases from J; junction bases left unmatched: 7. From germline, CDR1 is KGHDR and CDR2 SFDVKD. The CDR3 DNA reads TGTGCCACCAGTGAATACGCGCTAGCGGGAGAAGAGACCCAGTACTTC. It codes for CATSEYALAGEETQYF.

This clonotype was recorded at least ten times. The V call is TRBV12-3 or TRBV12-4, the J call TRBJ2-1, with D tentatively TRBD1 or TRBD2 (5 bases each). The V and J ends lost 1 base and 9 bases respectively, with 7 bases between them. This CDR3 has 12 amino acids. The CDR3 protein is CASSLEGPEQFF. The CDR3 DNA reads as TGTGCCAGCAGTTTAGAGGGACCTGAGCAGTTCTTC.

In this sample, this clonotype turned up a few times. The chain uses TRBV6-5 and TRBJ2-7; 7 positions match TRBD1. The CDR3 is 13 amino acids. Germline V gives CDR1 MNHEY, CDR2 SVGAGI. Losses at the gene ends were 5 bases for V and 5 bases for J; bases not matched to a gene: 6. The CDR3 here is CASSIQGWNEQYF. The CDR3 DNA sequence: TGTGCCAGCAGTATACAGGGGTGGAACGAGCAGTACTTC.

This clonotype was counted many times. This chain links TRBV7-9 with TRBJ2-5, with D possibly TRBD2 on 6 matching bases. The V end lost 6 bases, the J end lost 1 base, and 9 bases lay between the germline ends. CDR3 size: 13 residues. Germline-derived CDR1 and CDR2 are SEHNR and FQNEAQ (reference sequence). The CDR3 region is CASRLGLQETQYF. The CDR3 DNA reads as TGTGCCAGCAGGTTGGGACTCCAAGAGACCCAGTACTTC.

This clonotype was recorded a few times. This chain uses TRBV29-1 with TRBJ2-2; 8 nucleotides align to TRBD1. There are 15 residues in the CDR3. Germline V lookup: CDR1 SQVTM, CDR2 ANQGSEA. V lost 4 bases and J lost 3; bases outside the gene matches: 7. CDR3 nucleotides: TGCAGCGTTGTGCGGGCAGGGGGCTACACCGGGGAGCTGTTTTTT. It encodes CSVVRAGGYTGELFF.

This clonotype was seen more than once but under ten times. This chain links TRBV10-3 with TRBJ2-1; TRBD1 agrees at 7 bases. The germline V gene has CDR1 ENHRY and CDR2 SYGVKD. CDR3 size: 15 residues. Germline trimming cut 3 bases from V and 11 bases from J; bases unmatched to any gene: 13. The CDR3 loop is CAISDLGQGVRQQFF. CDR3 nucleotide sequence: TGTGCCATCAGTGATCTGGGTCAGGGGGTCCGGCAGCAGTTCTTC.

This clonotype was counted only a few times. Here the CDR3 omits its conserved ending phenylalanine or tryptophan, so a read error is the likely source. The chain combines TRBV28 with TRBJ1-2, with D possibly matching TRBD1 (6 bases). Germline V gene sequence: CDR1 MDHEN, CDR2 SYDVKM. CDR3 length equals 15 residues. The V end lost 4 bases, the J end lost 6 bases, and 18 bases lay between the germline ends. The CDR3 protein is CASSYPLGGADGYTL. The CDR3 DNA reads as TGTGCCAGCAGTTACCCTTTGGGGGGCGCGGATGGCTACACCTTA.

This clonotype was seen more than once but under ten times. The CDR3 DNA sequence: TGTGCCAGCAGTTTAATACGGGACACGGCCGGGGAGCTGTTTTTT. Its protein is CASSLIRDTAGELFF. This chain links TRBV28 with TRBJ2-2; perhaps TRBD1 as D (6 bases). CDR1 is MDHEN, CDR2 SYDVKM, per germline. The germline V and J ends were trimmed by 2 bases and 6 bases, with 13 bases remaining between them. The CDR3 runs to 15 residues.

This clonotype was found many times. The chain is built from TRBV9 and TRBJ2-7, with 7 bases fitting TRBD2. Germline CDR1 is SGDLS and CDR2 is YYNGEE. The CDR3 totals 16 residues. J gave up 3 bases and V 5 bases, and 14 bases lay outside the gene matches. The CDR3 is CASSLWSSGKIYEQYF. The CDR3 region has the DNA TGTGCCAGCAGTCTTTGGAGCAGCGGGAAAATCTACGAGCAGTACTTC.

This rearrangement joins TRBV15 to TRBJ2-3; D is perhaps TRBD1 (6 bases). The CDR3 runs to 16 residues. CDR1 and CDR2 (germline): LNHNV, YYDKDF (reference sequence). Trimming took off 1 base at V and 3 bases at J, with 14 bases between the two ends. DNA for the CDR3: TGTGCCACCAGCAGAGCCAGCGGACAGCGAACAGATACGCAGTATTTT. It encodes CATSRASGQRTDTQYF.

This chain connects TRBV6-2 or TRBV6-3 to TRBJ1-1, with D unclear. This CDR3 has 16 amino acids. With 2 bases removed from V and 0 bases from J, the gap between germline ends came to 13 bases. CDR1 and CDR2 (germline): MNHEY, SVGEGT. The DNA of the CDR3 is TGTGCCAGCAGTTACCTATCGGGGTCAGTGAACACTGAAGCTTTCTTT. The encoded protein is CASSYLSGSVNTEAFF.

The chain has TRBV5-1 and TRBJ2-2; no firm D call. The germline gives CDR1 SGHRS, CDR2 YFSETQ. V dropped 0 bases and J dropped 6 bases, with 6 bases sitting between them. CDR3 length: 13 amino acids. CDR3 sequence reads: CASSLADAGELFF. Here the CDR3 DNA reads TGCGCCAGCAGCTTGGCGGACGCCGGGGAGCTGTTTTTT.

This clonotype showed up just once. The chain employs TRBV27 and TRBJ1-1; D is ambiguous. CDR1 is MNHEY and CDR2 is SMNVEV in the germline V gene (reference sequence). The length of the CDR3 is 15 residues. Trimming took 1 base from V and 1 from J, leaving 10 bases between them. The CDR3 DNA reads TGTGCCAGCAGTTTATTAGGACGGGGGAACACTGAAGCTTTCTTT. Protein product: CASSLLGRGNTEAFF.

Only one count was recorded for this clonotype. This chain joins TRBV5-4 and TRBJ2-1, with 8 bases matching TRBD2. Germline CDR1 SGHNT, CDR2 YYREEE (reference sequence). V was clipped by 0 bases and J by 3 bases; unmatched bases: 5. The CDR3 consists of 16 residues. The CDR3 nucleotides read TGTGCCAGCAGCTTGGGACTAGCGCGGGTCTACAATGAGCAGTTCTTC. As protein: CASSLGLARVYNEQFF.

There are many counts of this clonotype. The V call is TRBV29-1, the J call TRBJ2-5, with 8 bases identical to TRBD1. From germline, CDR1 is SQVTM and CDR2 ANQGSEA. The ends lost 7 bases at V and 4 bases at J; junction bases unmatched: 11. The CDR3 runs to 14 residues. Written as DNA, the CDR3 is TGCAGCGCTTCCCGGACAGGGCCGGGAGAGACCCAGTACTTC. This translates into CSASRTGPGETQYF.